This is a list of T cell receptor beta chains from one sample in a study of cytomegalovirus exposure and HLA in healthy donors. TCRdb keeps only in-frame clones here, not all; method: immunoSEQ multiplex PCR. The table records 150,000 to 200,000 clones, around two thirds of them present only once. Sequences were obtained from PBMCs. Receptor source: a man aged 35 to 55 in good health and CMV-seronegative. Each CDR3 is given with its conserved first and last residue. Clone size is not always given. Where it is, it says once, few, many or a class for expanded clones.

j_gene,abundance,v_gene,CDR3aa
TRBJ1-3,.,TRBV5-1,CASSAGQVGNTIYF
TRBJ1-6,.,TRBV11-2,CASSTALTGNLLHF
TRBJ2-2,.,TRBV2,CASRGLAKSNTGELFF
TRBJ1-1,.,TRBV5-4,CASSLNSGTVEAFF
TRBJ1-1,.,TRBV9,CASSTETGDYSEAFF
TRBJ2-5,.,TRBV5-6,CASSTEETQYF
TRBJ2-7,.,TRBV7-9,CASSRLAPYEQYF
TRBJ1-2,.,TRBV27,CASSLLGRGNGYTF
TRBJ1-1,.,TRBV2,CASSAGAVGSFF
TRBJ2-2,few,TRBV27,CASSLLAGVGTGELFF
TRBJ2-3,.,TRBV2,CASSIRWGQANSEALGDTQYF
TRBJ2-1,once,TRBV7-9,CASSLGSGEYYNEQFF
TRBJ2-1,.,TRBV18,CASSPPLAGNEQFF
TRBJ1-3,few,TRBV5-4,CASSSRDRGVNTIYF
TRBJ1-1,few,TRBV9,CASSGTGKNTEAFF
TRBJ1-3,.,TRBV27,CASSRTPRGRGNTIYF
TRBJ2-5,.,TRBV5-1,CASRLGLAVQETQYF
TRBJ1-5,once,TRBV5-1,CASSFAGNQPQHF
TRBJ2-7,.,TRBV7-9,CSSSFIAGGPNF
TRBJ2-1,.,TRBV5-1,CASSAPDRSYNEQFF
TRBJ2-5,.,TRBV2,CAGTREGSKETQYF
TRBJ2-7,.,TRBV7-2,CASSLKAGDSYEQYF
TRBJ1-2,few,TRBV7-9,CASSRTPYGYTF
TRBJ1-4,few,TRBV5-1,CASSLRPEGEKLFF
TRBJ1-2,.,TRBV7-9,CASSSQSSGGNFGYTF
TRBJ2-3,.,TRBV5-1,CASSGGRTTTDTQYF
TRBJ2-2,.,TRBV7-6,CASSLGVPSGGRGTGELFF
TRBJ1-1,.,TRBV7-2,CASSWRTGGGEAFF
TRBJ2-5,few,TRBV19,CASSNGGMGPETQYF
TRBJ2-7,.,TRBV6-5,CASSSRTSLEQYF
TRBJ1-1,once,TRBV18,CASSTGTGKGTEAFF
TRBJ2-1,.,TRBV7-9,CSSSFGVAGSNEQFF
TRBJ1-2,.,TRBV19,CASSISWRGRSYGYTF
TRBJ2-7,.,TRBV7-9,CSSSPTGTGGRYEQYF
TRBJ2-5,few,TRBV5-1,CASSLVPGGAETQYF
TRBJ1-4,few,TRBV28,CASSFRRGIGEKLFF
TRBJ2-7,.,TRBV5-5,CASSWGVGLTYEQYF
TRBJ1-1,.,TRBV11-3,CASSLMRDTEAFF
TRBJ2-5,few,TRBV5-1,CASSLAGTRQETQYF
TRBJ1-2,.,TRBV6-5,CASSWTGSNVGRGYTF
TRBJ1-4,.,TRBV27,CASSSRDQGVEKLFF
TRBJ2-3,.,TRBV7-9,CASTQGLTDTQYF
TRBJ2-7,few,TRBV9,CASSVQENYEQYF
TRBJ2-2,once,TRBV7-2,CASSLDVGEDRELFF
TRBJ1-1,.,TRBV6-4,CASSADRNTEAFF
TRBJ2-1,.,TRBV21-1,CASSLRTGAGNNEQFF
TRBJ1-1,few,TRBV19,CASTPGTGALSNTEAFF
TRBJ2-4,few,TRBV19,CASKTGLAEKNIQYF
TRBJ2-1,.,TRBV7-9,CASFIPSGGSYNEQFF
TRBJ2-1,.,TRBV30,CATTTGRGARDEQFF
TRBJ2-7,.,TRBV21-1,CASSNSQGSDEQYF
TRBJ1-2,.,TRBV6-6,CASSYSSGSGYTF
TRBJ2-2,few,TRBV19,CASRQPGIDRFGELFF
TRBJ2-1,.,TRBV5-1,CASSLTGEPLYNEQFF
TRBJ2-7,.,TRBV4-1,CASSHGRLAGAYEQYF
TRBJ2-4,.,TRBV10-2,CASSEYRELAKNIQYF
TRBJ1-5,.,TRBV5-1,CASSPGEYSNQPQHF
TRBJ2-1,.,TRBV7-2,CASSLPGIHEQFF
TRBJ2-7,.,TRBV7-2,CASKRTLRLGSYEQYF